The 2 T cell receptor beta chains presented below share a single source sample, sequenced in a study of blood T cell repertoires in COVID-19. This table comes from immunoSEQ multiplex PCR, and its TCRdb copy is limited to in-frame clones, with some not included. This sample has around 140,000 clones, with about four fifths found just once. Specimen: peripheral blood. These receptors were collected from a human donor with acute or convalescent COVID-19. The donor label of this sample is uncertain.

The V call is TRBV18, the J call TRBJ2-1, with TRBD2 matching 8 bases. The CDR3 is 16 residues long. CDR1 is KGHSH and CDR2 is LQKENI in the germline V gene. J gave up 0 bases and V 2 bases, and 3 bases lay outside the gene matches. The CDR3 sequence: CASSPNAGGSYNEQFF. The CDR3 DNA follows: TGTGCCAGCTCACCAAATGCGGGGGGCTCCTACAATGAGCAGTTCTTC.

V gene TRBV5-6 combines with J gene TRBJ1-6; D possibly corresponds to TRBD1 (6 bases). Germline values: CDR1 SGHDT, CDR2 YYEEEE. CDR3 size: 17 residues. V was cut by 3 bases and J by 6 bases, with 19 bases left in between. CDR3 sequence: CASSSLTGTGGNSPLHF. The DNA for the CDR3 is TGTGCCAGCAGCTCCTTGACAGGCACGGGAGGTAATTCACCCCTCCACTTT.